Shown below are 9 T cell receptor beta chains from a single sample sequenced in a study of T cells in Graves' hyperthyroidism and ophthalmopathy. RNA transcripts provided the source from which TCR beta CDR3 regions were amplified. First-round RT-PCR targeting the TCR CDR3 was performed with the HTBI primer set. TCRdb called the multiplex PCR reads again in MiXCR, with one record for every CDR3 protein. The repertoire holds approximately 480,000 distinct CDR3 sequences, with about a fifth as singletons. Sequencing input: blood. The receptors come from a man aged 18 to 29 with Graves' hyperthyroidism.

The table lists this clonotype with many counts. The chain recombines TRBV5-1 with TRBJ1-6; possible D gene TRBD1, 6 bases. The V gene lost 0 bases and the J gene lost 7 bases, with 17 bases spanning the gap. This CDR3 comprises 17 residues. Germline V CDR1 and CDR2: SGHRS, YFSETQ. The CDR3 DNA reads TGCGCCAGCAGCTTGGAACCGGGAGGACAGTTAAATTCACCCCTCCACTTT. Translation gives CASSLEPGGQLNSPLHF.

The gene calls are TRBV14 and TRBJ2-7; 10 bases map to TRBD1. Unmatched junction bases numbered 7, after V lost 2 bases and J lost 6 bases. Germline V gene sequence: CDR1 SGHDN, CDR2 FVKESK. The CDR3 spans 15 residues. The DNA for the CDR3 is TGTGCCAGCAGCCAATTTCGACAGGGGGCGGGCGAGCAGTACTTC. This sequence encodes CASSQFRQGAGEQYF.

This clonotype was seen once. A much larger clone lies one base from this, so it may be a read error. The chain uses TRBV6-1 and TRBJ1-2; TRBD1 matches at 7 bases. Germline CDR1 is MNHNS and CDR2 is SASEGT. The CDR3 covers 13 residues. DNA of the CDR3: TGTGCCTGCAGTGAAACGACAGGGACTGGCTACACCTTC. Encoded protein: CACSETTGTGYTF.

DNA of the CDR3: TGTGCCAGCAGCCTTCAAAGCTCCTATGGCTACACCTTC. It yields the protein CASSLQSSYGYTF. J is TRBJ1-2 and V is TRBV12-3 or TRBV12-4; D unresolved. The CDR3 length is 13 residues. V lost 6 bases to trimming and J lost 4 bases, with 12 bases between them.

This clonotype came up many times. V and J are TRBV10-3 and TRBJ2-7; D unresolved. This CDR3 has 13 residues. The ends were cut back, 0 bases at V and 5 bases at J, with 8 bases in the middle. Germline V CDR1 and CDR2: ENHRY, SYGVKD. The CDR3 coding sequence is TGTGCCATCAGTGAGTCGCCAAGAAACGAGCAGTACTTC. Translated, it gives CAISESPRNEQYF.

This clonotype was counted many times. CDR3 sequence reads: CASSVGLSAGTNTEAFF. The CDR3 nucleotides are TGTGCCAGCAGCGTAGGTTTATCGGCCGGGACGAACACTGAAGCTTTCTTT. The rearrangement joins TRBV9 to TRBJ1-1, with D possibly matching TRBD1 (5 bases). The CDR3 has 17 amino acids. V was trimmed by 0 bases and J by 1 base, leaving 16 bases between them. CDR1 is SGDLS, CDR2 YYNGEE, per germline.

The sample holds many counts of this clonotype. The gene calls are TRBV7-9 and TRBJ1-5, with 7 bases identical to TRBD1. CDR1 and CDR2 (germline): SEHNR, FQNEAQ (reference sequence). After removal of 3 bases from V and 6 bases from J, the junction contained 5 bases not matched to a gene. The CDR3 totals 14 residues. The CDR3 region is CASSFDRDGQPQHF. The DNA of the CDR3 is TGTGCCAGCAGCTTCGACAGGGATGGTCAGCCCCAGCATTTT.

This clonotype occurred a few times. This chain links TRBV4-2 with TRBJ2-7; D unclear. The CDR3 runs to 14 residues. Between the trimmed V and J ends, which lost 1 base and 7 bases, there was a span of 14 bases. Germline values: CDR1 LGHNA, CDR2 YNFKEQ. The chain's CDR3 is CASSQALGPIEQYF. CDR3 coding DNA: TGTGCCAGCAGCCAAGCCCTGGGCCCCATTGAGCAGTACTTC.

The table lists this clonotype with a few counts. The chain couples TRBV7-9 to TRBJ2-7, with 8 positions matching TRBD1. CDR1 is SEHNR, CDR2 FQNEAQ, per germline (reference sequence). Losses at the gene ends were 2 bases for V and 5 bases for J; bases not matched to a gene: 8. This CDR3 spans 15 amino acids. This chain's CDR3 is CASSLSPGGFNEQYF. The CDR3 bases are TGTGCCAGCAGCTTAAGTCCAGGGGGCTTTAACGAGCAGTACTTC.